Shown below are 24 T cell receptor beta chains from a single sample sequenced in a study of regulatory T cells in long-lasting Graves disease. This sample's time point: newly diagnosed GD, antithyroid drugs for less than 3 months. From RNA extracted from PBMCs, the TCR library was made. Both iRepertoire HTBI primers and Arm-PCR of CDR3 regions were used to build the TCR beta libraries. MiXCR, run by TCRdb on the multiplex PCR reads, gives a single entry per CDR3 protein. This sample has 620,000 or so distinct CDR3 sequences; about 16% occur once, and the top ten carry around a sixth. This sample was also put to use in a study of T cells in Graves' hyperthyroidism and ophthalmopathy.

The sequencing used peripheral blood mononuclear cells (PBMCs), collected at new diagnosis, from a patient treated with antithyroid drugs. The receptors derive from a woman in her thirties with Graves disease.

The V and J genes are TRBV6-1 and TRBJ1-6; 12 positions match TRBD1. CDR1 MNHNS and CDR2 SASEGT come from the germline V gene. This CDR3 has 17 residues. V was pared by 6 bases and J by 7 bases, with 10 bases of the junction left unmatched. The CDR3 DNA sequence: TGTGCCAGCAGCCTTACCGGGACAGGGGGCCCAAATTCACCCCTCCACTTT. Protein sequence: CASSLTGTGGPNSPLHF.

This clonotype has a handful of counts. V gene TRBV3-1 combines with J gene TRBJ1-4; no clear D. Germline V CDR1 and CDR2: LGHDT, YNNKEL (reference sequence). Trimming removed 4 bases at V and 13 bases at J, with 16 bases between. The CDR3 spans 13 residues. CDR3 sequence reads: CASSPLRGGGLFF. DNA for the CDR3: TGTGCCAGCAGCCCCCTCCGGGGTGGTGGACTGTTTTTT.

Many counts were recorded for this clonotype. V is TRBV6-9 and J is TRBJ2-7; D not certain. V lost 3 bases to trimming and J lost 0 bases, with 9 bases between them. The CDR3 is 14 residues long. From germline, CDR1 is MNHGY and CDR2 SVAAGI. Written as DNA, the CDR3 is TGTGCCAGCAGTTACGATCCCAGCTCCTACGAGCAGTACTTC. Its translation is CASSYDPSSYEQYF.

Regarding this clonotype: A read error may be the cause here, since a much bigger clone is one base away. As DNA, the CDR3 is TGTGCCAGCAGGCGGGGTCAAAGCAATAAGCAGTTCTTC. Translating gives CASRRGQSNKQFF. The rearrangement uses TRBV12-3 or TRBV12-4 and TRBJ2-1, with D maybe TRBD2 (6 bases). The CDR3 is 13 amino acids.

This clonotype was found many times. This chain connects TRBV11-2 to TRBJ2-3; no reliable D call. V lost 1 base to trimming and J lost 6 bases, with 11 bases between them. The length of the CDR3 is 14 residues. CDR1 is SGHAT, CDR2 FQNNGV, per germline. The CDR3 DNA follows: TGTGCCAGCAGCTTAGTGTCCGGGTCCGATACGCAGTATTTT. Its protein product is CASSLVSGSDTQYF.

This clonotype occurred many times. The chain uses TRBV6-1 and TRBJ2-3; TRBD2 aligns across 8 bases. CDR1 and CDR2 (germline): MNHNS, SASEGT. This CDR3 is built from 17 residues. V was pared by 3 bases and J by 2 bases, with 10 bases of the junction left unmatched. CDR3 sequence reads: CASSELAGLRNTDTQYF. CDR3 DNA sequence: TGTGCCAGCAGTGAGCTAGCGGGTCTACGGAACACAGATACGCAGTATTTT.

The sample holds a few counts of this clonotype. The J gene is TRBJ1-1, the V gene TRBV5-1; 8 bases line up with TRBD1. From germline, CDR1 is SGHRS and CDR2 YFSETQ. The CDR3 extends over 15 amino acids. Trimming removed 4 bases from V and 5 bases from J; junction bases left unmatched: 10. The CDR3 DNA follows: TGCGCCAGCAGCGAAGAACAGGGGGGGAGGACTGAAGCTTTCTTT. Protein: CASSEEQGGRTEAFF.

This clonotype came up many times. CDR3 in amino acids: CASSGRRLAGYNEQFF. The CDR3 nucleotides read TGTGCCAGCAGTGGTAGGAGGCTAGCGGGCTACAATGAGCAGTTCTTC. V and J are TRBV2 and TRBJ2-1; 8 nucleotides match TRBD2. Unmatched junction bases numbered 8, after V lost 4 bases and J lost 3 bases. Per germline, CDR1 SNHLY and CDR2 FYNNEI. The CDR3 covers 16 residues.

This clonotype appeared a few times. As DNA, the CDR3 is TGCAGTGCTCCGCGACTAGCGGGATCTTTCGAGCAGTACTTC. Amino acids: CSAPRLAGSFEQYF. This chain joins TRBV20-1 and TRBJ2-7, with TRBD2 identical over 11 bases. Per the germline V gene, CDR1 is DFQATT and CDR2 is SNEGSKA (reference sequence). With V trimmed by 5 bases and J by 6 bases, 9 bases remained unmatched. The CDR3 covers 14 residues.

The CDR3 loop is CASRPVTGTGNNSPLHF. DNA for the CDR3: TGTGCCAGCAGGCCGGTTACAGGGACAGGAAATAATTCACCCCTCCACTTT. V gene TRBV27 combines with J gene TRBJ1-6; 8 nucleotides match TRBD1. The junction had 12 bases not matched to a gene; V was cut back by 6 bases and J by 5 bases. Germline values: CDR1 MNHEY, CDR2 SMNVEV (reference sequence). This CDR3 is 17 amino acids long.

This clonotype was seen repeatedly, ten times or more. The rearrangement links TRBV2 to TRBJ2-5, with D maybe TRBD2 (6 bases). There are 14 residues in the CDR3. V was shortened by 6 bases and J by 0 bases, with 11 bases between the two germline ends. Germline loops: CDR1 SNHLY, CDR2 FYNNEI. The CDR3 DNA is TGTGCCAGCAGAGTTAGCGGAAACCAAGAGACCCAGTACTTC. This sequence encodes CASRVSGNQETQYF.

As for this clonotype: This may stem from a read error, because a much larger clone lies one nucleotide away. The chain recombines TRBV29-1 with TRBJ2-1; D tentatively reads TRBD1 or TRBD2 (5 bases each). CDR1 and CDR2 (germline): SQVTM, ANQGSEA. This CDR3 has 13 amino acids. The CDR3 DNA sequence: TGCAGCGTTGGTCAGGGCGGGCGAAATGAGCAGTCCTTC. Amino acids: CSVGQGGRNEQSF.

This clonotype was counted at least ten times. The rearrangement links TRBV20-1 to TRBJ2-5; no clear D. Germline V lookup: CDR1 DFQATT, CDR2 SNEGSKA (reference sequence). This CDR3 contains 10 residues. V shed 5 bases and J shed 5 bases, with 6 bases lying between them. The CDR3 DNA sequence: TGCAGTGCTGGCGAGGAGACCCAGTACTTC. Protein product: CSAGEETQYF.

This clonotype came up a few times. The rearrangement links TRBV4-2 to TRBJ1-1; the match to TRBD1 covers 8 bases. J lost 3 bases, V lost 4 bases, and 4 bases had no gene match. Germline V lookup: CDR1 LGHNA, CDR2 YNFKEQ. This CDR3 comprises 14 residues. The CDR3 DNA is TGTGCCAGCAGCCGGAAACAGGGGGACACTGAAGCTTTCTTT. Its translation: CASSRKQGDTEAFF.

The sample holds a few counts of this clonotype. V gene TRBV3-1 combines with J gene TRBJ1-4; 7 nucleotides line up with TRBD1. This CDR3 contains 14 residues. Germline CDR1 is LGHDT and CDR2 is YNNKEL (reference sequence). Trimming at V came to 3 bases and at J to 6 bases, leaving 4 bases not matched to a gene. CDR3 nucleotide sequence: TGTGCCAGCAGCCAGAACAGGGGAGATGAAAAACTGTTTTTT. It translates to CASSQNRGDEKLFF.

The genes are TRBV11-2 and TRBJ2-3; D is perhaps TRBD1 (6 bases). The CDR3 is 13 amino acids. Trimming took off 4 bases at V and 6 bases at J, with 11 bases between the two ends. Germline loops: CDR1 SGHAT, CDR2 FQNNGV. The CDR3: CASSSRGRDTQYF. The DNA for the CDR3 is TGTGCCAGCAGCTCCAGGGGCCGGGATACGCAGTATTTT.

This clonotype has just a few counts. The chain employs TRBV7-2 and TRBJ1-2; D perhaps matches TRBD1 (5 bases). The CDR3 is 15 amino acids. Germline CDR1 is SGHTA and CDR2 is FQGNSA. Trimming took 6 bases from V and 4 from J, leaving 18 bases between them. The CDR3 spells CASRSTDSSPYGYTF. The CDR3 DNA follows: TGTGCCAGCAGATCTACCGACAGCTCCCCCTATGGCTACACCTTC.

There are many counts of this clonotype. The chain joins TRBV15 to TRBJ1-4; possibly TRBD1 for D (5 bases). CDR1 is LNHNV and CDR2 is YYDKDF in the germline V gene (reference sequence). Trimming stripped 0 bases from V and 7 bases from J, with 12 bases between. The CDR3 is 15 residues long. The CDR3 region is CATSREVQGGEKLFF. DNA of the CDR3: TGTGCCACCAGCAGAGAGGTTCAGGGAGGTGAAAAACTGTTTTTT.

This clonotype was seen ten or more times. The chain has TRBV7-9 and TRBJ2-3; no firm D call. Trimming removed 5 bases from V and 6 bases from J, with 15 bases in between. Germline CDR1 is SEHNR and CDR2 is FQNEAQ (reference sequence). This CDR3 has 14 amino acids. The DNA of the CDR3 is TGTGCCAGCAGCCTCGGACGGCTCAGGGATACGCAGTATTTT. Translated: CASSLGRLRDTQYF.

There are a few counts of this clonotype. This sequence joins TRBV28 and TRBJ1-1; perhaps TRBD1 as D (6 bases). The CDR3 spans 12 residues. Germline-derived CDR1 and CDR2 are MDHEN and SYDVKM. The germline V and J ends were trimmed by 7 bases and 7 bases, with 13 bases remaining between them. CDR3 nucleotides: TGTGCCAGCACCGGAGGGGGATTTGAAGCTTTCTTT. Its translation is CASTGGGFEAFF.

Of note for this clonotype: Possible read error: a much larger clone is one base away. The rearrangement joins TRBV7-2 to TRBJ2-5; 7 bases agree with TRBD2. CDR1 SGHTA and CDR2 FQGNSA come from the germline V gene. CDR3 length equals 16 residues. V dropped 5 bases and J dropped 9; count of bases not matched to a gene: 18. The CDR3 loop is CASSLFARTSGEAQYF. CDR3 bases: TGTGCCAGCAGCCTATTTGCCAGGACCAGCGGGGAGGCCCAGTACTTC.

This clonotype has just a few counts. The chain uses TRBV19 and TRBJ1-1; no reliable D call. The CDR3 is 12 residues long. V shed 5 bases and J shed 6 bases, with 10 bases lying between them. CDR1 is LNHDA, CDR2 SQIVND, per germline (reference sequence). The CDR3 spells CASSSPASEAFF. The CDR3 nucleotides read TGTGCCAGTAGTTCGCCAGCCTCTGAAGCTTTCTTT.

This clonotype was detected ten times or more. The chain has TRBV27 and TRBJ2-7; TRBD2 matches 7 bases. The CDR3 loop spans 15 amino acids. CDR1 and CDR2 from the germline V gene are MNHEY and SMNVEV (reference sequence). Germline trimming cut 3 bases from V and 1 base from J; bases unmatched to any gene: 6. The CDR3, as DNA: TGTGCCAGCAGTTTTCAGGCGGGAGTGTCCTACGAGCAGTACTTC. Translated: CASSFQAGVSYEQYF.

The table lists this clonotype with many counts. The chain employs TRBV6-1 and TRBJ1-1; 8 bases are shared with TRBD1. The V gene's germline CDR1 is MNHNS and CDR2 SASEGT. V was pared by 8 bases and J by 1 base, with 9 bases of the junction left unmatched. The CDR3 spans 15 residues. The CDR3 loop is CASRTGHWTNTEAFF. For the CDR3, the DNA is TGTGCCAGCCGGACAGGGCATTGGACGAACACTGAAGCTTTCTTT.